Listed here are 27 T cell receptor beta chains from one sample, sequenced in a study of Tregs in tolerant kidney transplant recipients. The method was immunoSEQ multiplex PCR; TCRdb's version includes in-frame clones alone and lacks a portion of them. The sample lists some 110,000 clones, 92% occurring once. Specimen: CD4+ T cells from blood. Every receptor here comes from a human donor in good health.

V and J are TRBV5-4 and TRBJ2-1, with a tentative D call TRBD1 (5 bases). Germline V lookup: CDR1 SGHNT, CDR2 YYREEE (reference sequence). The length of the CDR3 is 16 residues. V lost 0 bases and J lost 4, with 14 bases in between. CDR3 amino acids: CASSLDSTVAYNEQFF. The DNA for the CDR3 is TGTGCCAGCAGCTTGGACTCGACAGTTGCTTACAATGAGCAGTTCTTC. Supplemented by reference TRBV5-4 and TRBJ2-1, the full variable domain reads ETGVTQSPTHLIKTRGQQVTLRCSSQSGHNTVSWYQQALGQGPQFIFQYYREEENGRGNFPPRFSGLQFPNYSSELNVNALELDDSALYLCASSLDSTVAYNEQFFGPGTRLTVL.

The chain uses TRBV16 and TRBJ1-5, with D possibly being TRBD1 (5 bases). Between the trimmed V and J ends, which lost 2 bases and 3 bases, there was a span of 8 bases. Germline V CDR1 and CDR2: KGHSY, FQNENV. The CDR3 has 14 residues. CDR3 DNA sequence: TGTGCCAGCAGCCAAACAGGTCTCAATCAGCCCCAGCATTTT. Protein product: CASSQTGLNQPQHF.

This clone was detected once. This chain uses TRBV27 with TRBJ2-5, with D unresolved. Germline V gives CDR1 MNHEY, CDR2 SMNVEV (reference sequence). Trimming pared 2 bases from V and 0 bases from J, leaving 7 bases between. CDR3 length: 14 residues. CDR3 protein: CASSLAKYQETQYF. CDR3 nucleotide sequence: TGTGCCAGCAGTTTAGCCAAGTACCAAGAGACCCAGTACTTC.

V gene TRBV19 combines with J gene TRBJ2-7; 8 positions match TRBD1. The CDR3 spans 14 residues. Germline values: CDR1 LNHDA, CDR2 SQIVND (reference sequence). J was trimmed by 2 bases and V by 6 bases; bases with no gene match: 6. The CDR3 loop reads CASRRGTGAYEQYF. CDR3 coding DNA: TGTGCCAGTAGACGCGGGACAGGTGCCTACGAGCAGTACTTC.

The chain recombines TRBV4-2 with TRBJ1-2; D unclear. This CDR3 contains 14 residues. Trimming took 0 bases from V and 8 from J, leaving 13 bases between them. The germline CDR1 and CDR2 sequences are LGHNA and YNFKEQ. Written as DNA, the CDR3 is TGTGCCAGCAGCCAAGATTCGACCCGGCACGGCTACACCTTC. It encodes CASSQDSTRHGYTF.

This chain links TRBV12-5 with TRBJ1-1; 10 bases line up with TRBD1. J was trimmed by 5 bases and V by 5 bases; bases with no gene match: 8. This CDR3 contains 15 residues. Germline V gene data show CDR1 as LGHNT and CDR2 as FRNRAP. In DNA, the CDR3 is TGTGCTAGTGGTAGCGACAGGGGGCGGGTTACTGAAGCTTTCTTT. Translating it yields CASGSDRGRVTEAFF. Together with reference TRBV12-5 and TRBJ1-1, the CDR3 gives the full variable domain: DARVTQTPRHKVTEMGQEVTMRCQPILGHNTVFWYRQTMMQGLELLAYFRNRAPLDDSGMPKDRFSAEMPDATLATLKIQPSEPRDSAVYFCASGSDRGRVTEAFFGQGTRLTVV.

V and J are TRBV2 and TRBJ1-1, with D possibly being TRBD1 (6 bases). Trimming removed 6 bases at V and 4 bases at J, with 21 bases between. The CDR3 has 16 residues. CDR1 and CDR2 from the germline V gene are SNHLY and FYNNEI. The CDR3 bases are TGTGCCAGCAGGATAATACCGGACAGCAGACGCACTGAAGCTTTCTTT. Protein: CASRIIPDSRRTEAFF. Drawing the rest from reference TRBV2 and TRBJ1-1, the complete variable domain is EPEVTQTPSHQVTQMGQEVILRCVPISNHLYFYWYRQILGQKVEFLVSFYNNEISEKSEIFDDQFSVERPDGSNFTLKIRSTKLEDSAMYFCASRIIPDSRRTEAFFGQGTRLTVV.

The chain combines TRBV2 with TRBJ1-5; D possibly corresponds to TRBD1 (5 bases). Germline V gives CDR1 SNHLY, CDR2 FYNNEI. V shed 4 bases and J shed 8 bases, with 9 bases lying between them. This CDR3 has 12 residues. The CDR3 DNA reads TGTGCCAGCAGTGGGGGGGAGAAGCCCCAGCATTTT. Protein product: CASSGGEKPQHF.

This rearrangement joins TRBV5-8 to TRBJ2-2; D might be TRBD1 (7 bases). The ends were cut back, 4 bases at V and 1 base at J, with 14 bases in the middle. The CDR3 loop spans 16 amino acids. Germline assignment: CDR1 SGHTS and CDR2 YDEGEE. The DNA for the CDR3 is TGTGCCAGCAGCGGGGGGACAGACCAGAACACCGGGGAGCTGTTTTTT. Translated: CASSGGTDQNTGELFF. The entire variable domain, with the rest obtained from reference TRBV5-8 and TRBJ2-2, is as follows: EAGVTQSPTHLIKTRGQQATLRCSPISGHTSVYWYQQALGLGLQFLLWYDEGEERNRGNFPPRFSGRQFPNYSSELNVNALELEDSALYLCASSGGTDQNTGELFFGEGSRLTVL.

This clone appeared once. The chain carries TRBV29-1 and TRBJ1-4; D uncertain. Deletions cut 5 bases from V and 3 bases from J, with 10 bases between. The CDR3 has 13 residues. CDR1 SQVTM and CDR2 ANQGSEA come from the germline V gene. CDR3 sequence reads: CSVWGPANEKLFF. CDR3 coding DNA: TGCAGCGTTTGGGGTCCAGCTAATGAAAAACTGTTTTTT.

V and J are TRBV11-2 and TRBJ1-3, with unresolved D. V lost 3 bases and J 0 bases, leaving 9 bases between the germline ends. This CDR3 has 15 amino acids. Per the germline V gene, CDR1 is SGHAT and CDR2 is FQNNGV. The CDR3 loop reads CASSLIFDSGNTIYF. CDR3 coding DNA: TGTGCCAGCAGCTTGATCTTTGACTCTGGAAACACCATATATTTT.

V gene TRBV9 combines with J gene TRBJ2-1; 11 positions match TRBD2. CDR3 length: 16 amino acids. V shed 0 bases, J shed 6 bases, and the junction held 5 bases outside the gene matches. Germline values: CDR1 SGDLS, CDR2 YYNGEE. The CDR3 is CASSVAPSGRRNEQFF. The CDR3 nucleotides read TGTGCCAGCAGCGTAGCTCCTAGCGGGAGGCGCAATGAGCAGTTCTTC.

V and J are TRBV9 and TRBJ1-2; 8 bases are a match to TRBD1. Germline loops: CDR1 SGDLS, CDR2 YYNGEE. This CDR3 is 17 amino acids long. V trimming: 1 base; J trimming: 0 bases; junction bases outside the gene matches: 8. CDR3 bases: TGTGCCAGCAGCGTAATCGGGCAGGGGGCGACTAACTATGGCTACACCTTC. Amino acid sequence: CASSVIGQGATNYGYTF.

A single count supports this clone. The V call is TRBV19, the J call TRBJ2-3; 9 bases are a match to TRBD2. Germline assignment: CDR1 LNHDA and CDR2 SQIVND (reference sequence). Trimming took 8 bases from V and 3 from J; bases not matched to a gene: 6. The CDR3 is 14 residues long. This chain's CDR3 is CASAESGRTDTQYF. The CDR3, as DNA: TGTGCCAGTGCGGAGAGCGGGAGGACAGATACGCAGTATTTT.

This chain connects TRBV6-5 to TRBJ1-5; D is ambiguous. Germline V gene data show CDR1 as MNHEY and CDR2 as SVGAGI. The CDR3 is 13 residues long. Trimming took off 9 bases at V and 2 bases at J, with 11 bases between the two ends. CDR3 residues: CASYRPGNQPQHF. CDR3 nucleotides: TGTGCCAGTTACCGACCTGGCAATCAGCCCCAGCATTTT.

The J gene is TRBJ2-1, the V gene TRBV4-1, with TRBD2 matching over 10 bases. V shed 1 base, J shed 10 bases, and the junction held 10 bases outside the gene matches. Germline values: CDR1 MGHRA, CDR2 YSYEKL. This CDR3 comprises 16 residues. The CDR3 nucleotides are TGCGCCAGCAGCCAAGTTTCCAGCGGGGGGGCCCGAGAGCAGTTCTTC. Amino acids: CASSQVSSGGAREQFF.

This sequence joins TRBV18 and TRBJ1-1; no definite D call. Germline CDR1 KGHSH, CDR2 LQKENI. The CDR3 consists of 14 residues. V was clipped by 3 bases and J by 8 bases, with 16 bases between them. The CDR3 sequence: CASSPRLDFGEAFF. CDR3 nucleotide sequence: TGTGCCAGCTCACCCCGATTAGATTTCGGGGAAGCTTTCTTT. Complete variable domain (other parts from reference TRBV18 and TRBJ1-1): NAGVMQNPRHLVRRRGQEARLRCSPMKGHSHVYWYRQLPEEGLKFMVYLQKENIIDESGMPKERFSAEFPKEGPSILRIQQVVRGDSAAYFCASSPRLDFGEAFFGQGTRLTVV.

The chain is built from TRBV12-5 and TRBJ2-5, with D perhaps being TRBD1 or TRBD2 (5 bases each). The CDR3 covers 15 residues. V shed 6 bases and J shed 7 bases, with 21 bases lying between them. Germline V gene lookup returns CDR1 LGHNT and CDR2 FRNRAP. The CDR3 here is CASGWGRLEDGTQYF. The CDR3 region has the DNA TGTGCTAGTGGATGGGGACGACTGGAAGATGGGACCCAGTACTTC.

This chain uses TRBV5-1 with TRBJ2-3; 9 bases are a match to TRBD2. There are 16 residues in the CDR3. Germline assignment: CDR1 SGHRS and CDR2 YFSETQ. V was pared by 0 bases and J by 2 bases, with 4 bases of the junction left unmatched. The CDR3 DNA reads as TGCGCCAGCAGCTTGGTGCTAGCGGGGCCCACAGATACGCAGTATTTT. Its protein is CASSLVLAGPTDTQYF.

The chain combines TRBV5-1 with TRBJ2-7, with 7 bases identical to TRBD2. The CDR3 is 15 amino acids. CDR1 is SGHRS and CDR2 is YFSETQ in the germline V gene. Trimming removed 1 base from V and 5 bases from J; junction bases left unmatched: 9. The CDR3: CASSLIGGRTHEQYF. The CDR3 nucleotides read TGCGCCAGCAGCTTGATCGGCGGGAGAACTCACGAGCAGTACTTC.

This chain uses TRBV19 with TRBJ2-7; D is uncertain. This CDR3 is built from 13 residues. Trimming removed 5 bases at V and 5 bases at J, with 13 bases between. Germline CDR1 reads LNHDA; CDR2 reads SQIVND (reference sequence). The CDR3 is CASSPSGGDEQYF. CDR3 DNA: TGTGCCAGTAGTCCCTCCGGCGGAGACGAGCAGTACTTC.

The J gene is TRBJ1-5, the V gene TRBV6-4; 10 nucleotides line up with TRBD1. The length of the CDR3 is 16 residues. Trimming took 5 bases from V and 4 from J; bases not matched to a gene: 8. In germline, CDR1 is MRHNA, CDR2 SNTAGT. The CDR3 DNA sequence: TGTGCCAGCAGTCTCCGACAGGGGGCGAGGAATCAGCCCCAGCATTTT. It encodes CASSLRQGARNQPQHF.

The J gene is TRBJ2-1, the V gene TRBV19; D possibly corresponds to TRBD2 (7 bases). This CDR3 contains 13 residues. The V and J ends lost 3 bases and 12 bases respectively, with 15 bases between them. The germline V gene encodes CDR1 LNHDA and CDR2 SQIVND (reference sequence). The CDR3 coding sequence is TGTGCCAGTAGTATTAAGGGGGGGCGTCCGCAGTTCTTC. Its protein is CASSIKGGRPQFF. Looking up the rest from reference TRBV19 and TRBJ2-1 gives the full variable domain: DGGITQSPKYLFRKEGQNVTLSCEQNLNHDAMYWYRQDPGQGLRLIYYSQIVNDFQKGDIAEGYSVSREKKESFPLTVTSAQKNPTAFYLCASSIKGGRPQFFGPGTRLTVL.

This chain connects TRBV5-4 to TRBJ2-7; 7 positions agree with TRBD2. The germline V gene has CDR1 SGHNT and CDR2 YYREEE (reference sequence). The CDR3 contains 16 residues. Trimming cost V 2 bases and J 3 bases; bases outside gene matches: 11. CDR3 coding DNA: TGTGCCAGCAGCTTAAGATCGGGGGGTAACCTCTACGAGCAGTACTTC. This encodes CASSLRSGGNLYEQYF.

The gene calls are TRBV2 and TRBJ1-1; TRBD1 matches at 10 bases. V was clipped by 6 bases and J by 1 base; unmatched bases: 5. Germline V gene data show CDR1 as SNHLY and CDR2 as FYNNEI. The CDR3 has 15 amino acids. The CDR3 sequence: CASRGQGIRNTEAFF. In DNA, the CDR3 is TGTGCCAGCAGGGGACAGGGGATTCGGAACACTGAAGCTTTCTTT.

The chain joins TRBV27 to TRBJ2-7; D call uncertain. The V and J ends lost 5 bases and 5 bases respectively, with 19 bases between them. This CDR3 region has 15 residues. Germline V gene lookup returns CDR1 MNHEY and CDR2 SMNVEV (reference sequence). This CDR3 reads CASSRLPPLENEQYF. In DNA, the CDR3 is TGTGCCAGCAGTCGCCTCCCCCCACTTGAGAACGAGCAGTACTTC.

The rearrangement joins TRBV27 to TRBJ2-1, with D perhaps TRBD1 (6 bases). V lost 6 bases to trimming and J lost 4 bases, with 10 bases between them. The CDR3 spans 13 residues. The V gene's germline CDR1 is MNHEY and CDR2 SMNVEV (reference sequence). This chain's CDR3 is CASSPTGYNEQFF. The CDR3 DNA sequence: TGTGCCAGCAGCCCGACAGGTTACAATGAGCAGTTCTTC.